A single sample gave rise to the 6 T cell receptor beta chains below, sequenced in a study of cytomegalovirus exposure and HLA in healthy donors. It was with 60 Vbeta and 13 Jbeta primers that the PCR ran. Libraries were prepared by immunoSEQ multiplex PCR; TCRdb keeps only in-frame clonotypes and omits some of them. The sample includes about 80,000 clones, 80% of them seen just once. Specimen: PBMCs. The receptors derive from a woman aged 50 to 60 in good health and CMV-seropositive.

Written as DNA, the CDR3 is TGTGCCAGCAGCCAAGTTGATGGCGGGGGGGCAACAGATACGCAGTATTTT. It codes for CASSQVDGGGATDTQYF. This chain connects TRBV4-2 to TRBJ2-3, with 9 nucleotides matching TRBD2. This CDR3 is built from 17 residues. The V gene end was trimmed by 1 base and the J gene end by 3 bases; junction bases not matched to a gene: 8. CDR1 and CDR2 (germline): LGHNA, YNFKEQ.

CDR3 DNA sequence: TGTGCCAGCGGACATCGAGGCTCCTACGAGCAGTACTTC. Amino acids: CASGHRGSYEQYF. The chain recombines TRBV7-9 with TRBJ2-7; weak D call: TRBD1 (5 bases). Trimming took 8 bases from V and 0 from J, leaving 11 bases between them. The CDR3 has 13 amino acids. The germline V gene encodes CDR1 SEHNR and CDR2 FQNEAQ (reference sequence).

CDR3 loop: CASSPLAGDGGYTF. In DNA, the CDR3 is TGTGCCAGCAGTCCACTCGCAGGGGACGGTGGCTACACCTTC. This chain connects TRBV6-5 to TRBJ1-2, with a possible D match to TRBD1 (6 bases). Between the trimmed V and J ends, which lost 5 bases and 7 bases, there was a span of 17 bases. The length of the CDR3 is 14 residues. CDR1 is MNHEY, CDR2 SVGAGI, per germline.

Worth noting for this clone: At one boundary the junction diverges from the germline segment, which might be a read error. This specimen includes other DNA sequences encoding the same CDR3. The CDR3 DNA reads TGCGCCATCAGTGAGTCGGGAGGGGAAGCTTTCTTT. It translates to CAISESGGEAFF. The rearrangement links TRBV10-3 to TRBJ1-1; no definite D call. The germline V gene encodes CDR1 ENHRY and CDR2 SYGVKD. The CDR3 has 12 residues.

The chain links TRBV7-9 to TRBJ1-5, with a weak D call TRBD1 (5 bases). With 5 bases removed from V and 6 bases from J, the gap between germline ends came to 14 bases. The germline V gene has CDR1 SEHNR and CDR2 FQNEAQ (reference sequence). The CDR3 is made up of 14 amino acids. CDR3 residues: CASSGPTRGQPQHF. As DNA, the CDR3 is TGTGCCAGCAGCGGACCAACAAGGGGTCAGCCCCAGCATTTT.

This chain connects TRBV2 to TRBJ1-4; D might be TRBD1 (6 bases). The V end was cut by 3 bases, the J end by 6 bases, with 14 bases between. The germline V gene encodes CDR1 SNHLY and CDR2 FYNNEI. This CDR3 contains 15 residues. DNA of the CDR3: TGTGCCAGCAGTGAGAACGAGGGGGTATATGAAAAACTGTTTTTT. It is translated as CASSENEGVYEKLFF.